What follows are 21 T cell receptor beta chains derived from one specimen sequenced in a study of regulatory T cells in long-lasting Graves disease. Time point reported: newly diagnosed GD, antithyroid drugs for less than 3 months. Researchers made the TCR library from RNA that was extracted from PBMCs. Building of the TCR beta libraries involved iRepertoire HTBI primers and Arm-PCR of CDR3 regions. TCRdb reprocessed the multiplex PCR reads via MiXCR and lists one record per CDR3 protein. The sample includes 350,000 to 500,000 distinct CDR3 sequences, 13% to 15% seen only once; the top ten take roughly a sixth. In addition, the sample was reused for a study of T cells in Graves' hyperthyroidism and ophthalmopathy.

The sample in question was peripheral blood mononuclear cells (PBMCs), obtained at new diagnosis, from a patient treated with antithyroid drugs. These receptors were obtained from a woman aged 50 to 60 with Graves disease.

This clonotype was counted at least ten times. The junction shows a germline mismatch at one end, possibly a read error. Written as DNA, the CDR3 is TGTGCCAGCAGCTTAGGGCCCACCGGGGAGCTGTTTTTT. Amino acids: CASSLGPTGELFF. V usage is TRBV5-1 and J usage is TRBJ2-2; D not resolved. The germline gives CDR1 SGHRS, CDR2 YFSETQ. CDR3 length: 13 amino acids.

This clonotype showed up many times. The germline gene is not matched at one end of the junction; a read error may be the cause. The J gene is TRBJ1-5, the V gene TRBV20-1; 7 bases match TRBD1. The CDR3 consists of 16 residues. Germline CDR1 DFQATT, CDR2 SNEGSKA (reference sequence). The CDR3 region is CSVREAGTVNNQPQHF. For the CDR3, the DNA is TGCAGTGTTAGAGAAGCCGGGACAGTCAACAATCAGCCCCAGCATTTT.

This clonotype was picked up many times. V gene TRBV28 combines with J gene TRBJ2-7, with 9 bases that match TRBD1. The trim removed 4 bases at V and 5 bases at J, leaving 9 bases unmatched. The CDR3 consists of 15 residues. Per the germline V gene, CDR1 is MDHEN and CDR2 is SYDVKM. CDR3 nucleotide sequence: TGTGCCAGCAGTTATGCGGGACAGGGTTTACACGAGCAGTACTTC. Amino acids: CASSYAGQGLHEQYF.

In its sample, this clonotype was seen many times. The chain combines TRBV5-1 with TRBJ2-3; 7 bases line up with TRBD2. The germline V gene encodes CDR1 SGHRS and CDR2 YFSETQ. This CDR3 contains 17 residues. V dropped 4 bases and J dropped 3; count of bases not matched to a gene: 14. Here the CDR3 reads CASSPGLNAGVTDTQYF. The DNA for the CDR3 is TGCGCCAGCAGCCCGGGATTAAACGCGGGAGTTACAGATACGCAGTATTTT.

This clonotype was counted ten times or more. This chain joins TRBV29-1 and TRBJ1-2; tentatively, D is TRBD1 (6 bases). The V gene's germline CDR1 is SQVTM and CDR2 ANQGSEA. V was clipped by 2 bases and J by 4 bases, with 26 bases between them. This CDR3 has 18 amino acids. In DNA form, the CDR3 reads TGCAGCGTTGAAAGGGACAACAGGAGGCCCTTCCTCTTCTATGGCTACACCTTC. The encoded protein is CSVERDNRRPFLFYGYTF.

This clonotype was seen a handful of times. The chain couples TRBV6-5 to TRBJ2-1, with 9 bases that match TRBD1. The CDR3 sequence is 19 residues long. The V gene end was trimmed by 0 bases and the J gene end by 8 bases; junction bases not matched to a gene: 17. Germline CDR1 MNHEY, CDR2 SVGAGI. DNA of the CDR3: TGTGCCAGCAGTTACTCGACTGCTGCTGCGACAGGGGGTATCGATGAGCAGTTCTTC. Translating it yields CASSYSTAAATGGIDEQFF.

Details on this clonotype: In this CDR3 the conserved last residue, phenylalanine or tryptophan, is missing, so a read error is likely. The chain employs TRBV9 and TRBJ2-1; D call uncertain. This CDR3 is built from 12 residues. The V gene lost 4 bases and the J gene lost 6 bases, with 8 bases spanning the gap. Per germline, CDR1 SGDLS and CDR2 YYNGEE. The CDR3 here is CASSLHLNEQFL. The CDR3 bases are TGTGCCAGCAGCTTACACCTCAATGAGCAGTTCTTG.

The CDR3 loop is CASSQATSGGNEQFF. In nucleotides, the CDR3 is TGTGCCAGCAGCCAAGCGACTAGCGGGGGGAATGAGCAGTTCTTC. This chain uses TRBV3-1 with TRBJ2-1; 13 nucleotides align to TRBD2. J gave up 7 bases and V 1 base, and 1 base lay outside the gene matches. The length of the CDR3 is 15 residues. CDR1 and CDR2 from the germline V gene are LGHDT and YNNKEL (reference sequence).

This clonotype was seen a few times. The chain couples TRBV2 to TRBJ2-1; D unresolved. Germline loops: CDR1 SNHLY, CDR2 FYNNEI. CDR3 length equals 15 residues. Trimming left V 1 base short and J 2 bases short, with 9 bases between. CDR3 coding DNA: TGTGCCAGCAGTGAAGTGCTCACTACCTACAATGAGCAGTTCTTC. As protein: CASSEVLTTYNEQFF.

At least ten counts were recorded for this clonotype. The CDR3 protein is CASSHAISGNTIYF. CDR3 DNA sequence: TGTGCCAGCAGCCACGCAATCTCTGGAAACACCATATATTTT. The J gene is TRBJ1-3, the V gene TRBV3-1; D is unresolved. The germline gives CDR1 LGHDT, CDR2 YNNKEL (reference sequence). The CDR3 consists of 14 residues. V lost 3 bases to trimming and J lost 0 bases, with 6 bases between them. The entire variable domain, with the rest obtained from reference TRBV3-1 and TRBJ1-3, is as follows: DTAVSQTPKYLVTQMGNDKSIKCEQNLGHDTMYWYKQDSKKFLKIMFSYNNKELIINETVPNRFSPKSPDKAHLNLHINSLELGDSAVYFCASSHAISGNTIYFGEGSWLTVV.

This clonotype was recorded a few times. The V gene is TRBV4-2, the J gene TRBJ2-3, with TRBD2 identical over 10 bases. The CDR3 loop spans 17 amino acids. In germline, CDR1 is LGHNA, CDR2 YNFKEQ. With V trimmed by 3 bases and J by 6 bases, 12 bases remained unmatched. In nucleotides, the CDR3 is TGTGCCAGCAGCCAGGAAGAAGCGGGAGGGCCTTCGGATACGCAGTATTTT. This sequence encodes CASSQEEAGGPSDTQYF.

This clonotype was counted many times. The V gene is TRBV6-5, the J gene TRBJ1-2, with 9 nucleotides matching TRBD1. Germline CDR1 and CDR2: MNHEY and SVGAGI. Germline trimming cut 0 bases from V and 5 bases from J; bases unmatched to any gene: 1. This CDR3 region has 14 residues. The CDR3 protein is CASSYSGQGYGYTF. The CDR3 DNA reads TGTGCCAGCAGTTACTCAGGACAGGGGTATGGCTACACCTTC.

This clonotype was observed a handful of times. The chain uses TRBV4-1 and TRBJ2-7, with TRBD1 as a possible D gene (8 bases). V lost 1 base and J lost 4, with 20 bases in between. The CDR3 extends over 17 amino acids. Germline V lookup: CDR1 MGHRA, CDR2 YSYEKL. The DNA of the CDR3 is TGCGCCAGCAGCCAAGTCGCCAACAGGGGGGGAGATTACGAGCAGTACTTC. Encoded protein: CASSQVANRGGDYEQYF.

This clonotype was counted at least ten times. This rearrangement joins TRBV28 to TRBJ2-7; perhaps D is TRBD1 or TRBD2 (6 bases each). Trimming took 9 bases from V and 5 from J, leaving 20 bases between them. There are 14 residues in the CDR3. Per germline, CDR1 MDHEN and CDR2 SYDVKM. In nucleotides, the CDR3 is TGTGCCAGTAGGACCCCGGGGGCGCAGCACGAGCAGTACTTC. Protein sequence: CASRTPGAQHEQYF.

This clonotype was detected ten times or more. The genes are TRBV5-1 and TRBJ2-7; 7 nucleotides agree with TRBD1. Unmatched junction bases numbered 7, after V lost 2 bases and J lost 2 bases. In germline, CDR1 is SGHRS, CDR2 YFSETQ. This CDR3 is 15 amino acids long. The CDR3 sequence: CASSFRTGQTYEQYF. The CDR3 region has the DNA TGCGCCAGCAGCTTTAGAACGGGACAGACCTACGAGCAGTACTTC.

This sequence joins TRBV30 and TRBJ1-5; D possibly corresponds to TRBD1 (5 bases). Trimming left V 1 base short and J 1 base short, with 11 bases between. This CDR3 is built from 15 residues. Germline V gene sequence: CDR1 GTSNPN, CDR2 SVGIG (reference sequence). As DNA, the CDR3 is TGTGCCTGGAGTGACGGGGACCTAAGCAATCAGCCCCAGCATTTT. Its translation: CAWSDGDLSNQPQHF.

In its sample, this clonotype was seen many times. The gene calls are TRBV6-2 or TRBV6-3 and TRBJ1-5; 7 bases are a match to TRBD1. The trim removed 7 bases at V and 0 bases at J, leaving 12 bases unmatched. This CDR3 has 17 amino acids. CDR1 and CDR2 (germline): MNHEY, SVGEGT. The CDR3 DNA sequence: TGTGCCAGCACAGAGCCCGGGACAGAAAATAGCAATCAGCCCCAGCATTTT. This encodes CASTEPGTENSNQPQHF.

This clonotype was recorded at least ten times. The CDR3 spells CASSLGVDFVTQYF. The CDR3 region has the DNA TGTGCCAGCAGCTTAGGAGTGGACTTTGTTACGCAGTATTTT. The chain carries TRBV7-8 and TRBJ2-3; D might be TRBD2 (5 bases). V lost 1 base and J lost 8, with 13 bases in between. This CDR3 spans 14 amino acids. CDR1 and CDR2 from the germline V gene are SGHVS and FQNEAQ.

In regard to this clonotype: It may be a read error: a sequence one base away is much more abundant. This CDR3 is missing its conserved last phenylalanine or tryptophan, likely due to a read error. The chain has TRBV5-1 and TRBJ2-7; D is perhaps TRBD2 (5 bases). The CDR3 covers 14 residues. Trimming took 0 bases from V and 3 from J, leaving 10 bases between them. The germline V gene has CDR1 SGHRS and CDR2 YFSETQ. CDR3 sequence: CASSLALRGYEQYS. For the CDR3, the DNA is TGCGCCAGCAGCTTGGCCCTTCGGGGCTACGAGCAGTACTCC.

This clonotype was found a few times. The gene calls are TRBV20-1 and TRBJ2-7; TRBD1 is a possible D gene (5 bases). The CDR3 runs to 15 residues. Germline-derived CDR1 and CDR2 are DFQATT and SNEGSKA (reference sequence). Trimming removed 1 base from V and 6 bases from J, with 19 bases in between. The CDR3: CSARGWGRALREQYF. The DNA for the CDR3 is TGCAGTGCTAGAGGTTGGGGCAGGGCCCTACGCGAGCAGTACTTC.

This chain links TRBV19 with TRBJ2-6; D is perhaps TRBD1 (5 bases). There are 15 residues in the CDR3. Germline CDR1 and CDR2: LNHDA and SQIVND (reference sequence). Deletions cut 4 bases from V and 1 base from J, with 8 bases between. This CDR3 reads CASSTTVSGANVLTF. DNA for the CDR3: TGTGCCAGTAGTACGACAGTATCTGGGGCCAACGTCCTGACTTTC.